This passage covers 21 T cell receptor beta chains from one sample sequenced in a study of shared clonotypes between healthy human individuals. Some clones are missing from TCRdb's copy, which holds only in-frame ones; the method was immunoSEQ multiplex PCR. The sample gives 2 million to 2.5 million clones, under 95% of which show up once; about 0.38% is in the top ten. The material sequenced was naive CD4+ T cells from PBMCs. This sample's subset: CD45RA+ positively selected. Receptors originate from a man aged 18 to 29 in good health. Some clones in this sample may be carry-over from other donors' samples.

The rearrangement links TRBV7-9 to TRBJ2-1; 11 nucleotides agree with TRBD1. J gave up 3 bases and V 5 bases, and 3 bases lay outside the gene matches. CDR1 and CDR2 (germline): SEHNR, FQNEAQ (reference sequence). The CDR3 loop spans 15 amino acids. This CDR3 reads CASSGQGAIYNEQFF. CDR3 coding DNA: TGTGCCAGCAGCGGACAGGGGGCTATCTACAATGAGCAGTTCTTC.

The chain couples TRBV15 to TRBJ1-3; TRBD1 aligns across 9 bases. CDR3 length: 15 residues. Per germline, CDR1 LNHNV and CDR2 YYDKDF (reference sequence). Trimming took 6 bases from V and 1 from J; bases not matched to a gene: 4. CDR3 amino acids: CATSDGTGSGNTIYF. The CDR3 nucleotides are TGTGCCACCAGTGACGGGACAGGGTCTGGAAACACCATATATTTT. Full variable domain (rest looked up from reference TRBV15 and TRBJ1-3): DAMVIQNPRYQVTQFGKPVTLSCSQTLNHNVMYWYQQKSSQAPKLLFHYYDKDFNNEADTPDNFQSRRPNTSFCFLDIRSPGLGDTAMYLCATSDGTGSGNTIYFGEGSWLTVV.

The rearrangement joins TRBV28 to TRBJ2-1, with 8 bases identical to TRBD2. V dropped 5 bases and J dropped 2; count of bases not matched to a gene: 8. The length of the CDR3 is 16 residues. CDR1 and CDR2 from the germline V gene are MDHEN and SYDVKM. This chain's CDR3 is CASSEYSGIAYNEQFF. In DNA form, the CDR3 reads TGTGCCAGCAGTGAATATAGCGGGATCGCCTACAATGAGCAGTTCTTC.

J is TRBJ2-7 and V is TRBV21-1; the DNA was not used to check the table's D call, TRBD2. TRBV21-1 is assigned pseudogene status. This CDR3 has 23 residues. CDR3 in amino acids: CASSKVGTGGLAGCSPRHYEQYF. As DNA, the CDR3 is TGTGCCAGCAGCAAAGTCGGGACTGGAGGACTAGCGGGTTGCTCCCCCCGACACTACGAGCAGTACTTC.

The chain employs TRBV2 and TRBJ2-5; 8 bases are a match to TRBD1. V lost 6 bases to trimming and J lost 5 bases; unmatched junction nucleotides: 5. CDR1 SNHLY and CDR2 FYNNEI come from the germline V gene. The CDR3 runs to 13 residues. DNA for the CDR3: TGTGCCAGCAGCATCAGGGGGCTGGAGACCCAGTACTTC. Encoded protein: CASSIRGLETQYF.

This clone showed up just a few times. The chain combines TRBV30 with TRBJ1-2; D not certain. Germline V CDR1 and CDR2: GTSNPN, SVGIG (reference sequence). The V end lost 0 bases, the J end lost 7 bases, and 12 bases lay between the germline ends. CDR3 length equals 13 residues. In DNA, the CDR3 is TGTGCCTGGAGTGTGTCTTCAGAGGTTGGCTACACCTTC. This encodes CAWSVSSEVGYTF.

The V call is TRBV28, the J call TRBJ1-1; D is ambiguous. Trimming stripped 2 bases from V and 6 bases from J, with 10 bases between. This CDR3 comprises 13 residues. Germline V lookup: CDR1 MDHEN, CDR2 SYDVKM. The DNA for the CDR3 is TGTGCCAGCAGTTTAGTGAGGGAGTCTGAAGCTTTCTTT. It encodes CASSLVRESEAFF.

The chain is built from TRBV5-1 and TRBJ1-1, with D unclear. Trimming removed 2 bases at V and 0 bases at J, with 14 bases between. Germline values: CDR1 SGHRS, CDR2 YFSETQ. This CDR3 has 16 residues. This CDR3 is CASSLGRSIMNTEAFF. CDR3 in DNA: TGCGCCAGCAGCTTAGGACGGAGTATAATGAACACTGAAGCTTTCTTT.

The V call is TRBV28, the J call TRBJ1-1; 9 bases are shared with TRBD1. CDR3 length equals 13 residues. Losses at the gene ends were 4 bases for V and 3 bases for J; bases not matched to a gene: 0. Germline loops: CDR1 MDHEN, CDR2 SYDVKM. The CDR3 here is CASSWDRDTEAFF. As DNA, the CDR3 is TGTGCCAGCAGTTGGGACAGGGACACTGAAGCTTTCTTT.

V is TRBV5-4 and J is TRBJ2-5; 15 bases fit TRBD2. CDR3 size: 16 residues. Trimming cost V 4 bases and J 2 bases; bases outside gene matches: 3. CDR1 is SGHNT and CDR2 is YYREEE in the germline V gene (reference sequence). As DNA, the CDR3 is TGTGCCAGCAGCAAGGGACTAGCGGGAGGACAAGAGACCCAGTACTTC. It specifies CASSKGLAGGQETQYF.

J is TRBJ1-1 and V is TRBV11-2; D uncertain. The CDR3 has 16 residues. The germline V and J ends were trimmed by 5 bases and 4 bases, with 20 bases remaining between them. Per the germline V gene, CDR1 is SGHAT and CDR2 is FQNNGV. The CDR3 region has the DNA TGTGCCAGCAGCCCACGGACGGGAATCTGGGGCACTGAAGCTTTCTTT. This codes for CASSPRTGIWGTEAFF. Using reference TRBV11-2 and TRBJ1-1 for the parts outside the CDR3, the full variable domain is EAGVAQSPRYKIIEKRQSVAFWCNPISGHATLYWYQQILGQGPKLLIQFQNNGVVDDSQLPKDRFSAERLKGVDSTLKIQPAKLEDSAVYLCASSPRTGIWGTEAFFGQGTRLTVV.

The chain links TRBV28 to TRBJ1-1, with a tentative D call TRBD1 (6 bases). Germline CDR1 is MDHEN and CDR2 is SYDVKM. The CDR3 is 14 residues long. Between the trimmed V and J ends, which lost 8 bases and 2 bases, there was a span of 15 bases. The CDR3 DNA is TGTGCCAGCTCCGTCAGGGGCCTAAACACTGAAGCTTTCTTT. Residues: CASSVRGLNTEAFF.

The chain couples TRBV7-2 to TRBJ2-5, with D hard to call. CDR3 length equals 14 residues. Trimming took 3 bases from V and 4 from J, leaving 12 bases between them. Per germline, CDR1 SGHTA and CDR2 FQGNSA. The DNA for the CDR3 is TGTGCCAGCAGCTTTGTTGGAACAGCAGAGACCCAGTACTTC. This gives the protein CASSFVGTAETQYF. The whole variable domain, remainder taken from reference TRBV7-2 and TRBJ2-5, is GAGVSQSPSNKVTEKGKDVELRCDPISGHTALYWYRQSLGQGLEFLIYFQGNSAPDKSGLPSDRFSAERTGGSVSTLTIQRTQQEDSAVYLCASSFVGTAETQYFGPGTRLLVL.

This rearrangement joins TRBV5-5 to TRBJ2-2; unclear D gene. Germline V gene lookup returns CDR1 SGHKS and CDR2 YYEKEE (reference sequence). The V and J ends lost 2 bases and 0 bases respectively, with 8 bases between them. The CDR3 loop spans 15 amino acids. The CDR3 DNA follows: TGTGCCAGCAGCTTCTTAGGGACGAACACCGGGGAGCTGTTTTTT. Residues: CASSFLGTNTGELFF.

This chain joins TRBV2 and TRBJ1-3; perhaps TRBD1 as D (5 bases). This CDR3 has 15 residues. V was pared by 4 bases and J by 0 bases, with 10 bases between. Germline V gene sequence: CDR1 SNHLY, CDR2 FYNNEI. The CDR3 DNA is TGTGCCAGCAGTGTCGGGGCCAACTCTGGAAACACCATATATTTT. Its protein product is CASSVGANSGNTIYF.

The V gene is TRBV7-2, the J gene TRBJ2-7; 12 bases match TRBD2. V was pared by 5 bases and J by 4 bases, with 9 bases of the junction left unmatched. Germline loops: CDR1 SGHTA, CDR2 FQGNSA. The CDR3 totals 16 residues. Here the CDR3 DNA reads TGTGCCAGCAGCCCCGGACTAGCGGGACCCCGGTACGAGCAGTACTTC. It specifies CASSPGLAGPRYEQYF.

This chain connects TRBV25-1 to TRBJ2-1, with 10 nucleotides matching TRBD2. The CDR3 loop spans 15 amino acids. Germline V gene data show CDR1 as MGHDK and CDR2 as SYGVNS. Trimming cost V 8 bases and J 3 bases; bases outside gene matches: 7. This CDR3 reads CASGRWTSGYNEQFF. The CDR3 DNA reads TGTGCCAGCGGGAGGTGGACTAGCGGCTACAATGAGCAGTTCTTC. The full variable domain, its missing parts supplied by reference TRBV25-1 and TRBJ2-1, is EADIYQTPRYLVIGTGKKITLECSQTMGHDKMYWYQQDPGMELHLIHYSYGVNSTEKGDLSSESTVSRIRTEHFPLTLESARPSHTSQYLCASGRWTSGYNEQFFGPGTRLTVL.

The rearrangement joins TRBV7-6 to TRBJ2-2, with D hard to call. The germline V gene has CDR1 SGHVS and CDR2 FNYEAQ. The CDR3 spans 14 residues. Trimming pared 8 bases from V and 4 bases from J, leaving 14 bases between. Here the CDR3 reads CASGRGPGTGELFF. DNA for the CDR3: TGTGCCAGCGGTCGCGGCCCGGGCACCGGGGAGCTGTTTTTT.

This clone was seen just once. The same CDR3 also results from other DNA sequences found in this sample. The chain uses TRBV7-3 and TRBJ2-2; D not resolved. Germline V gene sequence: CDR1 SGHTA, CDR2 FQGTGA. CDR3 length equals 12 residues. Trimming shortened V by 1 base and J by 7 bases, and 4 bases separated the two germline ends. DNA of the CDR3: TGTGCCAGCAGCTTAAGGGGCGGGGAGCTGTTTTTT. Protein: CASSLRGGELFF.

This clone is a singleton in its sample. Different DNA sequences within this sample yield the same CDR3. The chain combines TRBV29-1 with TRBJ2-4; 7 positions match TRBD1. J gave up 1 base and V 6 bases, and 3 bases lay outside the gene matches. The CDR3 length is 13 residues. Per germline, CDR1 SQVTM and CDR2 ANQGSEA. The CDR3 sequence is CSVADRAKNIQYF. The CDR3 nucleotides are TGCAGCGTCGCGGACAGGGCCAAAAACATTCAGTACTTC.

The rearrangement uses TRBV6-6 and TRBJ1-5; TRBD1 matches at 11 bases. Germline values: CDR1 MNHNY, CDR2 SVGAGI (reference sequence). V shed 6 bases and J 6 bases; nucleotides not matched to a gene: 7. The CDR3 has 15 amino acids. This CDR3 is CASRGDRGKIQPQHF. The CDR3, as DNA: TGTGCCAGCAGAGGGGACAGGGGGAAAATTCAGCCCCAGCATTTT.